The T cell receptor (beta chain) described here comes from a study of OX40 agonist ivuxolimab in advanced cancers. The CDR3 contains 15 residues. The germline V and J ends were trimmed by 10 bases and 0 bases, with 19 bases remaining between them. Germline CDR1 reads LNHDA; CDR2 reads SQIVND (reference sequence). This table comes from immunoSEQ multiplex PCR, and its TCRdb copy is limited to in-frame clones, with some not included. The sample lists tens of thousands of clones, more than 70% occurring once. The gene calls are TRBV19 and TRBJ2-7; D may be TRBD2 (5 bases). The receptor's source is an adult with an advanced solid tumor such as melanoma, head and neck, liver or kidney cancer. The sequencing used CD4+ or CD8+ T cells sorted from blood, collected in a trial of the OX40 agonist ivuxolimab. CDR3 protein: CATTEGATSSYEQYF. The CDR3, as DNA: TGTGCCACCACCGAGGGCGCCACGAGCTCCTACGAGCAGTACTTC.